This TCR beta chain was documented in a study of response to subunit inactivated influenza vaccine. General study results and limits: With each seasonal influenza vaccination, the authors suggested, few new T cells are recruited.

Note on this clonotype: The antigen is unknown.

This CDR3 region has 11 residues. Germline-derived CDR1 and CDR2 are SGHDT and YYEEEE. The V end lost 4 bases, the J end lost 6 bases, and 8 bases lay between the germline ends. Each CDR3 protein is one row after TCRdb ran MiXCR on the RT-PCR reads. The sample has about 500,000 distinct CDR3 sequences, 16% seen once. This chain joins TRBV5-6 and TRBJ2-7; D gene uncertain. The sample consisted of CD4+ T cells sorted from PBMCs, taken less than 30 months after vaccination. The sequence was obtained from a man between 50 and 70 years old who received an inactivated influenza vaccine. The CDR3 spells CASSATAEQYF. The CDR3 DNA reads TGTGCCAGCAGCGCGACGGCCGAGCAGTACTTC.